A selection of T cell receptor beta chains follows, all from one sample in a study of CD8 T cells in ankylosing spondylitis. TCRdb analysed the 5' RACE reads with MiXCR anew, one entry per CDR3 protein. The data hold 200,000 to 300,000 distinct CDR3 sequences, with roughly 10% observed a single time. What was sequenced was blood, either unsorted or a sorted T cell fraction (not recorded which). The receptors shown here come from a male donor with ankylosing spondylitis or in good health (not recorded which). Both conserved end residues are trimmed from each CDR3. Fields, in order: J gene, V gene, CDR3 protein.

TRBJ1-4 TRBV15 ATSDVQGTNEKLF
TRBJ2-5 TRBV9 ASSATSGGPTQY
TRBJ1-2 TRBV29-1 SAGDREDYGYT
TRBJ2-3 TRBV7-2 ASSLVAGDTQY
TRBJ1-1 TRBV29-1 SVAGRLNTEAF
TRBJ2-1 TRBV12-3/TRBV12-4 ASSSELEQF
TRBJ2-2 TRBV6-5 ASSWGGEAGELF
TRBJ1-2 TRBV20-1 SARNINYGYT
TRBJ2-7 TRBV7-8 TSSSGTVGSEQY
TRBJ2-5 TRBV7-9 ASSILGSETQY
TRBJ2-4 TRBV3-1 ASSQVGIGAKNIQY
TRBJ1-6 TRBV27 ASSRAGHNSPLH
TRBJ2-1 TRBV18 ASSPPVGAYNEQF
TRBJ2-5 TRBV27 ASSRFGGRETQY
TRBJ1-1 TRBV7-9 ASSPPGDLMNTEAF
TRBJ2-5 TRBV2 ASRPLGGWQETQY
TRBJ1-1 TRBV7-2 ASSLARSVTEAF
TRBJ2-5 TRBV2 ASSDMGKGAQY
TRBJ2-7 TRBV7-8 ASSLDREQY
TRBJ2-3 TRBV3-1 ASSLGPRADTQY
TRBJ2-7 TRBV7-2 ASRRLGEQY
TRBJ2-1 TRBV18 ASSPPLGGSFYNEQF